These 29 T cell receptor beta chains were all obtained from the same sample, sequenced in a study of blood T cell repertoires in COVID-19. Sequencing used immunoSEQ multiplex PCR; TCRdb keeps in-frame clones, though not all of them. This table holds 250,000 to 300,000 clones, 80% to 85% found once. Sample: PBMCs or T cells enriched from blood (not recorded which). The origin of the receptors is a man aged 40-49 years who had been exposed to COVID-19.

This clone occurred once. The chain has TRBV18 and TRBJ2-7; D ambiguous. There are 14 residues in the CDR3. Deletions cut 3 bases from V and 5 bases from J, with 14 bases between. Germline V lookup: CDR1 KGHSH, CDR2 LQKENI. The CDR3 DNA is TGTGCCAGCTCACCTGTGCTAGGTTTGGACGAGCAGTACTTC. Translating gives CASSPVLGLDEQYF.

The CDR3 region is CASGATENNNYGYTF. The DNA for the CDR3 is TGTGCTAGTGGGGCTACGGAGAACAACAACTATGGCTACACCTTC. The chain couples TRBV12-5 to TRBJ1-2, with D unresolved. Germline CDR1 reads LGHNT; CDR2 reads FRNRAP. The V end was cut by 6 bases, the J end by 2 bases, with 16 bases between. This CDR3 comprises 15 residues.

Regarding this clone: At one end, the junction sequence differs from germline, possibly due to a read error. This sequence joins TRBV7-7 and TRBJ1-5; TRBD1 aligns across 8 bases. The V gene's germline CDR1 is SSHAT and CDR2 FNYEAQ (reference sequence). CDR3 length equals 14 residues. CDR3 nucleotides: TGTGCTAGCAGACCCTCAGGGGGCTTTCAGCCCCAGCATTTT. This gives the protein CASRPSGGFQPQHF.

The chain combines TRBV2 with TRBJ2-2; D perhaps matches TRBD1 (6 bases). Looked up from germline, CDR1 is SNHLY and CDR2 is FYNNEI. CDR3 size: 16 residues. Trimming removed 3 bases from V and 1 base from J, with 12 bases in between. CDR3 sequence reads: CASSEGLGQNTGELFF. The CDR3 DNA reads TGTGCCAGCAGTGAGGGGTTGGGACAGAACACCGGGGAGCTGTTTTTT.

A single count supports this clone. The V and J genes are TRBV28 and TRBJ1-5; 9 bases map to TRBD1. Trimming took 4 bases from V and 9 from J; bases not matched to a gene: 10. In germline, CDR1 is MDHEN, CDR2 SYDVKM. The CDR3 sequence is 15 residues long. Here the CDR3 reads CASSSPDRGVRPQHF. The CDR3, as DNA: TGTGCCAGCAGTTCGCCGGACAGGGGCGTCCGGCCCCAGCATTTT.

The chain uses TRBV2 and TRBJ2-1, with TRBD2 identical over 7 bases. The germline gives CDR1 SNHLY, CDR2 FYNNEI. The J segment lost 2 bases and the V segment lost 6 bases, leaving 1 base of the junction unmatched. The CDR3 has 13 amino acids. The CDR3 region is CASRGGAYNEQFF. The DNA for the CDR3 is TGTGCCAGCAGGGGAGGGGCCTACAATGAGCAGTTCTTC.

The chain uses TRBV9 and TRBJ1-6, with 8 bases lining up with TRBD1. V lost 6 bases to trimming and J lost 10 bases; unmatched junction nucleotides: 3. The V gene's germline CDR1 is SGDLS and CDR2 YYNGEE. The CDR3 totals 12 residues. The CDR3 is CASTRTGSPLHF. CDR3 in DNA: TGTGCCAGCACGCGGACAGGGTCACCCCTCCACTTT.

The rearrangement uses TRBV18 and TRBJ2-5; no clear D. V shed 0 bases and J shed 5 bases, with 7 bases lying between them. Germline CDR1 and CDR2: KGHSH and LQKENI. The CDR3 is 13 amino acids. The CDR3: CASSPPKLETQYF. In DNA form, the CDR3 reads TGTGCCAGCTCACCACCGAAGCTGGAGACCCAGTACTTC.

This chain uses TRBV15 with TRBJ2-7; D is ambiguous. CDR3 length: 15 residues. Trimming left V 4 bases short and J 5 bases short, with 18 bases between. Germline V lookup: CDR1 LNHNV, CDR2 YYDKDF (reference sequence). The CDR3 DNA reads TGTGCCACCAGCAAAGATCCGGGTATTTGGGACGAGCAGTACTTC. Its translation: CATSKDPGIWDEQYF.

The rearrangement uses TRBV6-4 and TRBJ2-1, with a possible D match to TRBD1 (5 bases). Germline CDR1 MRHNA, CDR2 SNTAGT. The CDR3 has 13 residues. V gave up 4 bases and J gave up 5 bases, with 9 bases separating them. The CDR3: CASSAQTDNEQFF. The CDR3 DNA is TGTGCCAGCAGTGCCCAGACAGACAATGAGCAGTTCTTC.

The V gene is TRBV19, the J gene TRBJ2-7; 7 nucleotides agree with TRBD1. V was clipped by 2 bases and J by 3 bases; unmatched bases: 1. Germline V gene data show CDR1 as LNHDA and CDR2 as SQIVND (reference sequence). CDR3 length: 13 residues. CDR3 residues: CASSIRDSYEQYF. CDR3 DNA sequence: TGTGCCAGTAGTATAAGGGACAGCTACGAGCAGTACTTC.

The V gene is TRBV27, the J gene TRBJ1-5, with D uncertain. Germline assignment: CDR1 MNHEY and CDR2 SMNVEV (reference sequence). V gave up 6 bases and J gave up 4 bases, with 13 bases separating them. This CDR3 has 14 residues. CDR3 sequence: CASSSLNKNQPQHF. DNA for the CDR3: TGTGCCAGCAGCTCCCTTAATAAAAATCAGCCCCAGCATTTT.

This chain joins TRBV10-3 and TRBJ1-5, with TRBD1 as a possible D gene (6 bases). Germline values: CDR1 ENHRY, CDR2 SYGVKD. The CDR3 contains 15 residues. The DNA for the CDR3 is TGTGCTACGGGGGGCGGCGTAGAGTACAATCAGCCCCAGCATTTT. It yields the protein CATGGGVEYNQPQHF.

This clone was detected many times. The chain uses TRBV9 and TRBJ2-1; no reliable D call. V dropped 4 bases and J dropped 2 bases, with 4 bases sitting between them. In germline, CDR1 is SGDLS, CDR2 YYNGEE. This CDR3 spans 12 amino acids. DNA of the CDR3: TGTGCCAGCAGCCCTCCCTACAATGAGCAGTTCTTC. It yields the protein CASSPPYNEQFF. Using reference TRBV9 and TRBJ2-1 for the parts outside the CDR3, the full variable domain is DSGVTQTPKHLITATGQRVTLRCSPRSGDLSVYWYQQSLDQGLQFLIQYYNGEERAKGNILERFSAQQFPDLHSELNLSSLELGDSALYFCASSPPYNEQFFGPGTRLTVL.

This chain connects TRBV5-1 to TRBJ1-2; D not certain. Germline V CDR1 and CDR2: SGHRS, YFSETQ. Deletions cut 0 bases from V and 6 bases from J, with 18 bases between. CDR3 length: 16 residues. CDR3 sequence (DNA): TGCGCCAGCAGCTTGGTCGGCAGTCAGGTCGTTCATGGCTACACCTTC. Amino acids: CASSLVGSQVVHGYTF.

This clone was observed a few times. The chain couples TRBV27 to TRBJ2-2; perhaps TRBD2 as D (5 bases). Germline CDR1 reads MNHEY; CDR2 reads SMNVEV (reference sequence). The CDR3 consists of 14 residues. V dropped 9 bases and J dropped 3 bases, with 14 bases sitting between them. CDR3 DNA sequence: TGTGCCAGACTTGCCCGACTACACACCGGGGAGCTGTTTTTT. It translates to CARLARLHTGELFF.

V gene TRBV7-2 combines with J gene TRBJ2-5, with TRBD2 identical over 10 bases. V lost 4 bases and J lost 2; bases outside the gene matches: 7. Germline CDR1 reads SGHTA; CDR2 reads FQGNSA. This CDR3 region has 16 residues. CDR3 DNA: TGTGCCAGCAGCTCCTATGGACTAGCGGCTCAAGAGACCCAGTACTTC. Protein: CASSSYGLAAQETQYF.

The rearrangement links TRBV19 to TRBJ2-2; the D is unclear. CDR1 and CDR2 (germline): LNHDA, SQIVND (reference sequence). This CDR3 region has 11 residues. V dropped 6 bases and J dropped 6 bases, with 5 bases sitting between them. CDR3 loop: CASRFAGELFF. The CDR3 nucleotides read TGTGCCAGTAGGTTCGCCGGGGAGCTGTTTTTT.

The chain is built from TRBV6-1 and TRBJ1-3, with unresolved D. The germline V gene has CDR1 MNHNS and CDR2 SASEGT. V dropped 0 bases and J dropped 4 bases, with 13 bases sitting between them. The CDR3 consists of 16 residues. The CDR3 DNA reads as TGTGCCAGCAGTGAAGCGCTCCCCGGCAGGGGAAACACCATATATTTT. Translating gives CASSEALPGRGNTIYF.

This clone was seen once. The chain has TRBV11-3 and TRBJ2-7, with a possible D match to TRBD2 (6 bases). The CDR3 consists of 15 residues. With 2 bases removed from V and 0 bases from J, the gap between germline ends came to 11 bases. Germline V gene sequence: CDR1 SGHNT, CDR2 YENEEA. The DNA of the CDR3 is TGTGCCAGCAGCTTAAAGGTCGGGAGCTCCTACGAGCAGTACTTC. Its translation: CASSLKVGSSYEQYF.

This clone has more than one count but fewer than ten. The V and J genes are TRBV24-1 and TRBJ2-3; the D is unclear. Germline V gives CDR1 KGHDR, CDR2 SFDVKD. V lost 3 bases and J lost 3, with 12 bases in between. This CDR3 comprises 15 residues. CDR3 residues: CATSDTVEWTDTQYF. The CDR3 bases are TGTGCCACCAGTGATACGGTTGAGTGGACAGATACGCAGTATTTT.

CDR3 sequence (DNA): TGCGCCAGCAGCTTGGCACCTGGGACAGGGGCGAACATTCAGTACTTC. This encodes CASSLAPGTGANIQYF. The chain employs TRBV5-1 and TRBJ2-4; 10 bases map to TRBD1. Trimming took 0 bases from V and 7 from J; bases not matched to a gene: 7. Germline V CDR1 and CDR2: SGHRS, YFSETQ. The CDR3 totals 16 residues.

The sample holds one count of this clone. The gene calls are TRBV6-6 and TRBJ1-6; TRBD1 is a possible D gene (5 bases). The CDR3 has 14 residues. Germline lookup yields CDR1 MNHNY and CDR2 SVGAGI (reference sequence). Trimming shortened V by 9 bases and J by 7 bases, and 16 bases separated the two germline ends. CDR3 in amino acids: CASTREIKNSPLHF. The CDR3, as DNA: TGTGCCAGTACCAGGGAAATCAAAAATTCACCCCTCCACTTT.

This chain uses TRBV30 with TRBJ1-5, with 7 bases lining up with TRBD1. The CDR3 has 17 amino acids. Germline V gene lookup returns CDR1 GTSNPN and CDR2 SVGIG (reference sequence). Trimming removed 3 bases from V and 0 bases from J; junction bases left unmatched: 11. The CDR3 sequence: CAWSARTGPNSNQPQHF. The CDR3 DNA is TGTGCCTGGAGCGCAAGGACAGGCCCAAATAGCAATCAGCCCCAGCATTTT.

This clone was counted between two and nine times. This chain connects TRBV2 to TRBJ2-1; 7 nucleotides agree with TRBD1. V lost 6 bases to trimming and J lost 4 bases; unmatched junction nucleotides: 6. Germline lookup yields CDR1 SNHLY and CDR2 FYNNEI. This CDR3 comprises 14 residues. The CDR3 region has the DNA TGTGCCAGCAGCTGGGACAGTAGGTACAATGAGCAGTTCTTC. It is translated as CASSWDSRYNEQFF.

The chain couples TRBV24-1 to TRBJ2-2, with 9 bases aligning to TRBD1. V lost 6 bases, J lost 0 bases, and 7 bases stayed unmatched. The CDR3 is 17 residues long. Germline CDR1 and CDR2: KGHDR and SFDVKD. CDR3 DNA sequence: TGTGCCACCAGTTCGGGACAGGGTTTCACGAACACCGGGGAGCTGTTTTTT. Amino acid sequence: CATSSGQGFTNTGELFF.

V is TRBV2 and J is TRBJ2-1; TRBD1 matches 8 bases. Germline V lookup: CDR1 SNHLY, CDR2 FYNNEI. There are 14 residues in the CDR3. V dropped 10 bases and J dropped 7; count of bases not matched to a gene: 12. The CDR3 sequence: CATRQGSSRNEQFF. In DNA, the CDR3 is TGTGCCACCCGACAGGGGAGTTCGCGGAATGAGCAGTTCTTC. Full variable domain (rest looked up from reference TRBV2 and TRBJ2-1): EPEVTQTPSHQVTQMGQEVILRCVPISNHLYFYWYRQILGQKVEFLVSFYNNEISEKSEIFDDQFSVERPDGSNFTLKIRSTKLEDSAMYFCATRQGSSRNEQFFGPGTRLTVL.

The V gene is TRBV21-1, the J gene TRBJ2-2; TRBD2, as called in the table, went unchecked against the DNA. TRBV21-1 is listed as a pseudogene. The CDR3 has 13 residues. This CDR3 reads CASSKDGTGELFF. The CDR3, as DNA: TGTGCCAGCAGCAAAGACGGCACCGGGGAGCTGTTTTTT.

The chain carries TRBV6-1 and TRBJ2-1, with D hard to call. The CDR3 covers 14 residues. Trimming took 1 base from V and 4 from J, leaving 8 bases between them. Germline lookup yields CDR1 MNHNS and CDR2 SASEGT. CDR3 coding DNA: TGTGCCAGCAGTGAAGGGTCGGTATACAATGAGCAGTTCTTC. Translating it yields CASSEGSVYNEQFF.